Here is one T cell receptor beta chain with its context. No antigen is known for it. No base-level quality is on record; no much larger clone is a single base apart. Other DNA sequences in the same sample also yield this CDR3. This sample is part of a study of blood T cell repertoires in COVID-19 (TCRdb year 2020). As for the study more broadly: Samples covering the acute and convalescent phases of COVID-19 were provided by collaborators in the United States, Italy and Spain. The prospective study material was composed of cDNA or gDNA derived from T cells, B-cell-depleted T cells, or PBMCs. Subjects who had been exposed to COVID-19, were actively infected with it, or had recovered from it provided the deeply sampled blood TCRbeta repertoires that made up the dataset. The repertoires were released in a freely available public database intended as a resource for research on the immune response to SARS-CoV-2. The samples were drawn from two sources: the first 160 participants of the ongoing ImmuneRACE study, and 1,000 to 1,500 subjects contributed by 6 global collaborators. The sample metadata nearly always contained a de-identified subject ID, COVID-19 status, age in years and sex. Where available, HLA class I and class II types were obtained from metadata supplied by the sample provider rather than from assay-based typing.

TCRbeta CDR3 regions were amplified from genomic DNA by means of the immunoSEQ Assay, a bias-controlled multiplex PCR. The authors' analysis ran thus. Within the assay, amplification of reference gene primers was used to estimate how many nucleated cells each sample contained. To quantify the absolute abundance of each unique TCRbeta CDR3 rearrangement, sequence reads were collapsed and filtered. Productive Simpson clonality was computed per sample as the square root of Simpson's diversity index over productive rearrangements. As stored in TCRdb, this immuneACCESS dataset retains in-frame rearrangements with V and J assigned. A fraction of the clones does not appear; measured against another copy, unresolved V genes explain less than half of the discrepancy, and the remainder lacks a known reason. V and J calls and clone size are given by that table; D and trimming were obtained from the DNA. The sample data list fewer than 120,000 clones, and more than 75% of these were observed just once. The top ten hold less than 4% of the sample.

Each collaborating institution followed its own protocols to collect whole blood in K2EDTA tubes. For TCRbeta analysis, collaborators shipped samples as frozen whole blood, isolated PBMCs, or DNA extracted from either of those sample types. CDR1 is given as SGHTA and CDR2 as FQGNSA, both from the germline V gene. V is cut by 5 bases and J by 0 bases, and the space between the germline ends is 12 bases. Its CDR3 holds 15 amino acids, cysteine through phenylalanine. Only CDR3 DNA is held: 45 bases, read in frame from base 1. Results the study describes overall, beyond this receptor: Clinical and demographic metadata were provided uncurated, with the amount varying by source and participant.

The chain is made from TRBV7-2 and TRBJ2-3, with a weak D call of TRBD2 (5 bases match). The TCR sequence derives from a woman aged 45-60 years with acute or convalescent COVID-19. The sample consisted of peripheral blood. The nucleotides read TGTGCCAGCAGCCCAGAGGGTACTAGCACAGATACGCAGTATTTT. It translates as CASSPEGTSTDTQYF. With all but the CDR3 taken from the reference TRBV7-2 and TRBJ2-3 genes, the full variable domain is: GAGVSQSPSNKVTEKGKDVELRCDPISGHTALYWYRQSLGQGLEFLIYFQGNSAPDKSGLPSDRFSAERTGGSVSTLTIQRTQQEDSAVYLCASSPEGTSTDTQYFGPGTRLTVL.